This record concerns one T cell receptor beta chain sequence. Its antigen specificity is not known. The input lacks base qualities; no much larger clone sits a single base away. CDR1 and CDR2 (SGHTA, FQGNSA) derive from the germline V gene. Including cysteine and phenylalanine, the CDR3 has 17 amino acids. The only DNA kept is the CDR3, 51 bases in frame from the first base. Unmatched junction bases come to 10, with V trimmed by 5 bases and J by 1 base. This sample is part of a study of cytomegalovirus exposure and HLA in healthy donors (dated by TCRdb to the late 2010s). General notes on the study: An earlier analysis of several hundred of the donors reported about 280 Gb of sequence data and around 110 million unique TCR beta sequences obtained from around 190 million T cells. An early release that covered fewer than 750 HLA-typed donors contained 250 to 350 gigabases of sequencing data and tens of millions of unique TCR sequences. The genetic ancestry cluster associated with self-reported Caucasian donors included about 81% of the roughly 400 genotyped donors. The study aimed to test whether cataloging public T cell receptors could reveal signatures of past pathogen exposure. The study used immunosequencing to profile the T cell repertoires of under 700 subjects and linked those repertoires to cytomegalovirus serostatus. In addition to the first cohort of hundreds of subjects, a separate validation cohort of about 120 different subjects was used. To predict cytomegalovirus infection status, the study brought together high-throughput TCR immunosequencing, statistical association of individual TCRs with disease status, and machine learning. To study patterns of TCR occurrence, a later analysis re-analyzed previously published TCR beta repertoires from 666 donors and added high-resolution HLA genotyping. Rather than drawing on any new phenotypic data, the later analysis identified candidate immune exposures from TCR beta sequences and the way those sequences occurred across donors. To decide whether each TCR beta V gene segment behaved as functional or pseudogenic, an earlier analysis of some 570 of the donors relied on high-throughput TCR beta sequencing. Donor age, sex, ethnicity and CMV serostatus were collected together with the repertoire data. In a later genetic analysis, genome-wide SNP genotypes for about 55% of the roughly 670 donors were used, and that subset was treated as a discovery cohort. Every discovery cohort repertoire had been produced on one sequencing platform. Class I and class II HLA loci were covered by the typing at four-digit resolution. Typing coverage differed by locus: A, B, C, DRB1 and DQB1 were typed in roughly 620-630 donors, DQA1 in about 550, DPA1 in 600 to 610, and DPB1 in approximately 450. Five DR-DQ haplotypes were handled as single units for association and clustering, since linkage in the cohort was strong. Among a few hundred genotyped donors of the cohort, an average of about 240,000 unique TCR beta nucleotide sequences were sequenced per donor, roughly 18% of them non-productive.

The cohort comprised 670 or so healthy bone marrow donors. Cohort members were all nominally healthy when sampled, although unrecorded immune exposures were likely present. The donor tested CMV seronegative, placing the donor among the approximately 400 seronegative members of the cohort. A peripheral blood sample was provided by each donor, and peripheral blood mononuclear cells were used for TCR beta sequencing. Genomic DNA extraction from the blood cell samples was performed with the Qiagen DNeasy Blood Extraction Kit. Here is what the overall study found, with its caveats: Across donors, most TCR sequences were observed very rarely, whereas some public TCRs were present in many individuals. Because counts were too low, seventeen rarely observed V segments, including chromosome 9 orphons, were excluded from the earlier analysis of some 540 of the donors. A later analysis reported that several top co-occurrence clusters appeared linked to parvovirus B19, influenza, CMV and Epstein-Barr virus. A later analysis found that HLA-associated TCR beta chains were more clonally expanded and had lower generation probabilities than equally common non-associated chains. A cluster of highly shared sequence variants was judged likely to represent a technical artifact of the sequencing pipeline. CMV serostatus was the only immune exposure information available for the cohort. The study listed 150 to 200 TCR beta chains as associated with cytomegalovirus. An earlier analysis of approximately 570 of the donors showed that most TCR beta V segments appeared in productive rearrangements either about 87% or about 30% of the time, which broadly matched IMGT annotations. In a later genetic analysis, fewer N-insertions in productive TCRs were reported among donors in an Asian-associated ancestry cluster than the roughly 710-donor mean. Strong co-occurrence of HLA alleles, especially DR and DQ, made assigning TCR associations to individual alleles difficult. HLA typing was unavailable for some donors at each locus, so association tests used only the typed subset. Roughly uniform sequencing depth across donors was assumed in presence/absence analyses, although this assumption may not hold. A later analysis found that TCR association rates varied across HLA loci, with DRB1 alleles showing the most associated TCRs and HLA-C alleles the fewest. Only TCR beta chains were sequenced in this cohort, and the absence of alpha or paired-chain data limited detectable features. The classifier was reported to diagnose cytomegalovirus status with high specificity and sensitivity in both the original and validation cohorts. It was suggested by the authors that the approach could potentially be generalized to other disease states and immunological phenotypes. Correlated functional status among segregating V segments might be attributable to linkage disequilibrium, but an unknown experimental factor could not be ruled out. A further reported finding was that TCR beta sequences accurately predicted the HLA-A and HLA-B alleles for most subjects in the first cohort. The 87-base-pair reads could not distinguish some IMGT-functional V segments, including TRBV6-2 and TRBV6-3, so those segments were excluded. Specific HLA alleles were associated with 15,000 to 20,000 TCR beta sequences at a false discovery rate of 0.05 in a later analysis. In vitro tests confirmed that a few of the cytomegalovirus-associated TCR beta chains recognize cytomegalovirus antigens. V-gene and J-gene trimming of TCR beta chains was associated with a missense DCLRE1C variant in a later genetic analysis, and the association was replicated in an independent cohort. According to a later analysis, most CMV-associated TCR beta chains appeared to be HLA-restricted, and the HLA associations seemed to be driven largely by CMV exposure.

The library was produced with the immunoSEQ multiplex PCR assay. For the multiplex PCR, a mixture combining 60 forward primers for TCR Vbeta segments and 13 reverse primers for TCR Jbeta segments was used. Amplification of the CDR3 region of rearranged TCR beta genes was performed with a multiplex PCR assay on genomic DNA. The Illumina HiSeq System was used to sequence the amplified TCR beta libraries as 87-base-pair reads. The authors processed their data as follows. A later analysis tallied 80 million to 95 million unique TCR beta chains across the 700 or so repertoires, and around 9.9 million of those chains were shared by two or more donors. To remove PCR and sequencing errors, raw reads were error-corrected and collapsed into unique sequences using a nearest-neighbor algorithm that merged closely related sequences. CDR3 sequences were aligned to IMGT reference sequences to assign V, D and J gene segments. For a sequence to be retained, at least a six-nucleotide match to both a V gene segment and a J gene segment was required. Rearrangements were classified as productive when the CDR3 lacked stop codons and remained in frame with V and J, and all other rearrangements were classified as non-productive. Following IMGT convention, CDR3 was defined as the stretch from the second conserved V-encoded cysteine up to the conserved J-encoded phenylalanine. The earlier analysis of 450 to 750 of the donors excluded any sequence lacking an unambiguous match to a single V gene segment. In an earlier analysis of several hundred of the donors, a V segment was called functional when productive rearrangements were above 56.7%, and segregating when the standard deviation between donors exceeded 5%. To diagnose cytomegalovirus status from the catalog of TCR beta chain sequences, a statistical classification framework was built. V and J gene assignment, in a later analysis, came from comparing TCR nucleotide sequences with IMGT/GENE-DB human TR gene sequences. Using the TCRdist pipeline, a later analysis assigned CDR3 sequences along with most-parsimonious VDJ recombination scenarios. A later analysis defined each TCR beta chain by its CDR3 amino acid sequence plus V-gene family, and excluded reads lacking a unique V-gene family. In a later analysis, 450 to 600 highly shared, low-generation-probability nucleotide sequences were removed to address suspected cross-contamination and a sequencing artifact. In a later analysis, a clonal expansion index was calculated for each public chain from normalized within-repertoire ranks of inferred template counts. A later analysis computed generation probabilities with a VDJ recombination model fitted to out-of-frame rearrangements, and checked the results against IGoR. Hypergeometric tests were used in a later analysis to score TCR-TCR, TCR-HLA and TCR-CMV co-occurrence, with a repertoire-size bias correction applied to the TCR pairs. False discovery rates were estimated in a later analysis by permuting HLA or CMV assignments 20 times. A later analysis grouped co-occurring TCRs with DBSCAN, adding TCRdist sequence similarity when clustering within HLA-allele-positive subsets. Co-occurrence clustering excluded repertoires with fewer than 30,000 or more than 120,000 public chains, plus five with anomalous nucleotide sharing. What TCRdb holds here is the immuneACCESS table cut down to in-frame rearrangements. Part of the clones is not present; checked against another copy, under half of the missing clones reflect an unresolved V gene, and the others are unexplained. The V and J calls and the clone size are those of that table, but D and trimming were determined from the DNA. A total of 150,000 or so clones appear in this sample, over 65% of them only once. The ten largest clones take up around 1.9% of the sample.

Source material: PBMCs. The sequence derives from a man aged 25 to 40 in good health and CMV-seronegative. The chain couples TRBV7-2 to TRBJ2-1, with 8 bases in between that match TRBD2. CDR3 sequence: CASSPSVSGGSYNEQFF. The base sequence is TGTGCCAGCAGCCCGTCGGTCAGCGGGGGTTCCTACAATGAGCAGTTCTTC.